A single sample is the source of the 12 T cell receptor beta chains below, sequenced in a study of blood T cell repertoires in COVID-19. Clones were sequenced by immunoSEQ multiplex PCR, and TCRdb holds only the in-frame ones, with some missing. The sample has around 130,000 clones, more than 85% seen once. The material sequenced was peripheral blood. These receptors originate from a human donor in a cohort sampled during active COVID-19.

The chain has TRBV6-6 and TRBJ2-2; D perhaps matches TRBD1 (5 bases). V dropped 8 bases and J dropped 2 bases, with 12 bases sitting between them. Germline V gives CDR1 MNHNY, CDR2 SVGAGI (reference sequence). The CDR3 sequence is 14 residues long. The CDR3 loop reads CASWGRTNTGELFF. The CDR3 region has the DNA TGTGCCAGCTGGGGCCGGACCAACACCGGGGAGCTGTTTTTT.

The genes are TRBV12-5 and TRBJ1-5; D is undetermined. Looked up from germline, CDR1 is LGHNT and CDR2 is FRNRAP. Trimming cost V 6 bases and J 6 bases, with 12 bases left between them. The CDR3 totals 13 residues. The CDR3 sequence: CASGEGGGQPQHF. CDR3 DNA: TGTGCTAGTGGCGAAGGAGGCGGTCAGCCCCAGCATTTT.

The table lists this clone with a few counts. The V and J genes are TRBV27 and TRBJ1-5; tentatively, D is TRBD1 (5 bases). This CDR3 has 13 amino acids. V gave up 5 bases and J gave up 5 bases, with 10 bases separating them. In germline, CDR1 is MNHEY, CDR2 SMNVEV (reference sequence). The CDR3 protein is CASSPIRDQPQHF. DNA for the CDR3: TGTGCCAGCAGTCCGATCAGGGATCAGCCCCAGCATTTT.

The rearrangement uses TRBV28 and TRBJ1-2; D may be TRBD1 (5 bases). Between the trimmed V and J ends, which lost 6 bases and 7 bases, there was a span of 15 bases. Germline CDR1 MDHEN, CDR2 SYDVKM. The CDR3 is made up of 13 amino acids. In DNA, the CDR3 is TGTGCCAGCAGACCCTGGGGGGAAGGTGGCTACACCTTC. The encoded protein is CASRPWGEGGYTF.

The gene calls are TRBV2 and TRBJ2-3; the D is unclear. This CDR3 spans 12 amino acids. V was shortened by 6 bases and J by 3 bases, with 7 bases between the two germline ends. The germline V gene encodes CDR1 SNHLY and CDR2 FYNNEI. The CDR3 spells CASSLSTDTQYF. CDR3 DNA: TGTGCCAGCAGCCTTTCTACAGATACGCAGTATTTT.

The sample holds one count of this clone. V usage is TRBV28 and J usage is TRBJ1-3, with no clear D. This CDR3 region has 13 residues. With 7 bases removed from V and 4 bases from J, the gap between germline ends came to 11 bases. Germline CDR1 MDHEN, CDR2 SYDVKM. The CDR3 spells CASNPYIGNTIYF. In nucleotides, the CDR3 is TGTGCCAGCAACCCCTATATCGGAAACACCATATATTTT.

V and J are TRBV6-1 and TRBJ2-4, with D tentatively TRBD2 (7 bases). V lost 2 bases to trimming and J lost 8 bases, with 10 bases between them. This CDR3 has 13 residues. Germline values: CDR1 MNHNS, CDR2 SASEGT. CDR3 bases: TGTGCCAGCAGTGAATCGGGGGGCTACATTCAGTACTTC. This sequence encodes CASSESGGYIQYF.

J is TRBJ1-2 and V is TRBV28; D gene unclear. There are 14 residues in the CDR3. V gave up 6 bases and J gave up 4 bases, with 15 bases separating them. CDR1 is MDHEN, CDR2 SYDVKM, per germline. CDR3 amino acids: CASRPHSGFYGYTF. In nucleotides, the CDR3 is TGTGCCAGCAGGCCTCACTCGGGTTTCTATGGCTACACCTTC.

The chain combines TRBV12-3 or TRBV12-4 with TRBJ2-2, with D unclear. The CDR3 sequence is 13 residues long. The V and J ends lost 5 bases and 2 bases respectively, with 6 bases between them. The CDR3 DNA reads TGTGCCAGCAGTCCTCCCAACACCGGGGAGCTGTTTTTT. This gives the protein CASSPPNTGELFF.

The J gene is TRBJ2-3, the V gene TRBV6-1; D remains ambiguous. CDR3 length: 13 residues. Trimming took 2 bases from V and 6 from J, leaving 9 bases between them. Germline CDR1 MNHNS, CDR2 SASEGT. The CDR3 reads CASSENLEDTQYF. The CDR3 DNA sequence: TGTGCCAGCAGTGAAAACCTGGAGGATACGCAGTATTTT.

The rearrangement uses TRBV5-1 and TRBJ2-7; TRBD1 is a possible D gene (6 bases). Trimming cost V 0 bases and J 6 bases, with 10 bases left between them. The CDR3 has 13 amino acids. Germline V gene lookup returns CDR1 SGHRS and CDR2 YFSETQ. The CDR3 nucleotides are TGCGCCAGCAGCTTGGACAGGGAAGGCGAGCAGTACTTC. Translating it yields CASSLDREGEQYF.

This chain connects TRBV7-9 to TRBJ2-3, with 8 bases fitting TRBD1. The CDR3 has 18 amino acids. Germline loops: CDR1 SEHNR, CDR2 FQNEAQ (reference sequence). Germline trimming cut 0 bases from V and 3 bases from J; bases unmatched to any gene: 11. Here the CDR3 DNA reads TGTGCCAGCAGCTTAGCGCTTATGAACAGGGGGTCTACAGATACGCAGTATTTT. This gives the protein CASSLALMNRGSTDTQYF.